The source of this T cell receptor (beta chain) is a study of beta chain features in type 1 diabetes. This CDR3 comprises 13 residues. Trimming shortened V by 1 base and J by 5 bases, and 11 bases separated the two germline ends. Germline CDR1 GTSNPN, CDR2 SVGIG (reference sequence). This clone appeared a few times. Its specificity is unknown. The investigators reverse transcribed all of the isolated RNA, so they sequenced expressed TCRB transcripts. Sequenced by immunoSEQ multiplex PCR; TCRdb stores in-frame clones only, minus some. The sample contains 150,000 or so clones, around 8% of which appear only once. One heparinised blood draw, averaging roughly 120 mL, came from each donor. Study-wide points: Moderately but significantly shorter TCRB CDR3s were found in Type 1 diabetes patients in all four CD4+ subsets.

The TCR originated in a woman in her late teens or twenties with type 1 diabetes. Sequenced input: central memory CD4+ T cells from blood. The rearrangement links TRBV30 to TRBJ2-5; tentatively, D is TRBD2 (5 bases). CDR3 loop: CAWSGLSGETQYF. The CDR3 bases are TGTGCCTGGAGTGGATTATCGGGGGAGACCCAGTACTTC. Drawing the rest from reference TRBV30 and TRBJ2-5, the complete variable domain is SQTIHQWPATLVQPVGSPLSLECTVEGTSNPNLYWYRQAAGRGLQLLFYSVGIGQISSEVPQNLSASRPQDRQFILSSKKLLLSDSGFYLCAWSGLSGETQYFGPGTRLLVL.